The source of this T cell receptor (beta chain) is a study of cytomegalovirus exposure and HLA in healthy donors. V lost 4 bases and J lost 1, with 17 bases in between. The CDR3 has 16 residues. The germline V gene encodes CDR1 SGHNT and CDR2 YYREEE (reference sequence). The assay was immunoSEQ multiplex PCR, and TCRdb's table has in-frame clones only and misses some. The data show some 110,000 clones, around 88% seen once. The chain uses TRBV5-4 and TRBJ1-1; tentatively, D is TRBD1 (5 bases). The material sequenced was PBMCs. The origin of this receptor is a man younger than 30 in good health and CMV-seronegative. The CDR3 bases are TGTGCCAGCAGCCTGGGTACAGGACAAAGGAACACTGAAGCTTTCTTT. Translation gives CASSLGTGQRNTEAFF.